This T cell receptor (beta chain) was retrieved from a study of T cell changes during pregnancy in multiple sclerosis (dated by TCRdb to the late 2010s). Study-level background: The study examined how the T cell repertoire changed over the course of pregnancy in women with multiple sclerosis.

The CDR3 runs 17 amino acids, cysteine and phenylalanine included. Left in the record is the CDR3 DNA by itself, 51 bases read in frame from the first base. Trimming removed 5 bases from V and 3 bases from J, leaving 22 bases between the germline ends. From a lookup of the germline V gene (reference sequence), CDR1 and CDR2 are SEHNR and FQNEAQ. Concerning this clone itself: It lacks a known antigen. No clone much larger than this one lies a single base away; base qualities are absent.

The protocol used for the library was the immunoSEQ multiplex PCR assay. Held by TCRdb, this immuneACCESS table contains in-frame sequences only and omits some clones. Under half of the omission traces to an unresolved V gene where checked; the cause of the rest is unknown. Across this sample there are about 70,000 clones, with roughly 94% seen only once. The ten largest clones take up 0.58% of the sample. Sequencing was performed on peripheral blood, taken in the third trimester of pregnancy. The chain is encoded by TRBV7-9 joined to TRBJ1-2; D gene: possibly TRBD1, on 5 matching bases. This TCR was recovered from a female donor with multiple sclerosis, enrolled in a pregnancy study. The CDR3 region reads CASSPGSGTDFYYGYTF. The DNA reads TGTGCCAGCAGCCCCGGTTCAGGGACTGACTTTTACTATGGCTACACCTTC.